The next 3 T cell receptor beta chains were all read from a single sample in a study of cytomegalovirus exposure and HLA in healthy donors. PCR primers comprised 60 Vbeta and 13 Jbeta primers. Assay used: immunoSEQ multiplex PCR; TCRdb lists only in-frame clones, some missing. The sample lists roughly 100,000 clones, over 70% occurring once. Sequencing input: PBMCs. These receptors were collected from a man aged 45-65 years in good health and CMV-seropositive.

The rearrangement links TRBV4-1 to TRBJ1-4; tentatively, D is TRBD1 (5 bases). V was shortened by 0 bases and J by 8 bases, with 13 bases between the two germline ends. This CDR3 spans 15 amino acids. In germline, CDR1 is MGHRA, CDR2 YSYEKL. The CDR3 spells CASSQEGGTSEKLFF. For the CDR3, the DNA is TGCGCCAGCAGCCAAGAAGGAGGGACGAGCGAAAAACTGTTTTTT.

The genes are TRBV27 and TRBJ2-1; 7 bases fit TRBD2. Germline lookup yields CDR1 MNHEY and CDR2 SMNVEV (reference sequence). With 5 bases clipped from V and 0 bases from J, the junction kept 7 bases outside the gene matches. The CDR3 is 16 amino acids. CDR3 sequence (DNA): TGTGCCAGCAGTAAATGGGCGGGAGCCTCCTACAATGAGCAGTTCTTC. As protein: CASSKWAGASYNEQFF.

J is TRBJ1-1 and V is TRBV6-1; TRBD1 is a possible D gene (6 bases). Trimming removed 3 bases from V and 0 bases from J, with 11 bases in between. Germline CDR1 is MNHNS and CDR2 is SASEGT. The CDR3 loop spans 15 amino acids. In DNA form, the CDR3 reads TGTGCCAGCAGTGATCCGGACAGCTTGAACACTGAAGCTTTCTTT. It specifies CASSDPDSLNTEAFF.